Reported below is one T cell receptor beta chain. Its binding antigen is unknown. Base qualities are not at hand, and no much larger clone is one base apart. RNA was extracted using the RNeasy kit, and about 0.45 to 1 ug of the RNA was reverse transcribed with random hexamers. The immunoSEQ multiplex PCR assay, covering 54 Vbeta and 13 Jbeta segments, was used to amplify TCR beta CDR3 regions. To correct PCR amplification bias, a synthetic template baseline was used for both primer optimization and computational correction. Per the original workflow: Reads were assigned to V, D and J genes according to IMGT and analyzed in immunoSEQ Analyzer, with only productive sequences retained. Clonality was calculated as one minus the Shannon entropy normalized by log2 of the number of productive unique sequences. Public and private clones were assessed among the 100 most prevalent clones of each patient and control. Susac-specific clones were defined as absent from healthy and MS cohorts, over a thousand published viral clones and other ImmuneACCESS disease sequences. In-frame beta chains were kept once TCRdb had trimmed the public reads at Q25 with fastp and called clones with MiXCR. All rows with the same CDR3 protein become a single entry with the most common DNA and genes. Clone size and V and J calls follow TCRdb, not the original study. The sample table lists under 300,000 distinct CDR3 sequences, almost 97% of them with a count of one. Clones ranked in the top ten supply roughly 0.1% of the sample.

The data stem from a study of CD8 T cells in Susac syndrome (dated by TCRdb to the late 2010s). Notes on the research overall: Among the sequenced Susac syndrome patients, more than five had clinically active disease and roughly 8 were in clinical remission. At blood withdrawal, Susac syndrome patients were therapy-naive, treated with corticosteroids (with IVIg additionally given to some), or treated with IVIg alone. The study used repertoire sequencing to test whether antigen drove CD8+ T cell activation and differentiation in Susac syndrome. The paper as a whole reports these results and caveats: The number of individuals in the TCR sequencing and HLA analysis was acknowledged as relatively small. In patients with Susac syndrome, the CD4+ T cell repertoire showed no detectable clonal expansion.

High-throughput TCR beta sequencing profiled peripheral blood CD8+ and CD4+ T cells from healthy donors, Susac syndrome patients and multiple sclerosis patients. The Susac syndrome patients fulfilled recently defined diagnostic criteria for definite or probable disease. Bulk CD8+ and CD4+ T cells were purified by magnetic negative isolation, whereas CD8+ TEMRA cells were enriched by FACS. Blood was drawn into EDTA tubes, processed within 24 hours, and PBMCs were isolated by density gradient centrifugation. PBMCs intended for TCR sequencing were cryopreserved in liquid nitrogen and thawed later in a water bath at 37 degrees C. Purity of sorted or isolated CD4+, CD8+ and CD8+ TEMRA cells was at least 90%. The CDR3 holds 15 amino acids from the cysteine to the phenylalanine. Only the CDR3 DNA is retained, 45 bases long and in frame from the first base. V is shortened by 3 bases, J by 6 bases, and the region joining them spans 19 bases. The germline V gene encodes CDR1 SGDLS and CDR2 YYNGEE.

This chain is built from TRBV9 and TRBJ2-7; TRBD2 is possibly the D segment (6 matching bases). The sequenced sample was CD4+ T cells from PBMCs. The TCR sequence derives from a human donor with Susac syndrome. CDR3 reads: CASSGRTRGKGEQYF. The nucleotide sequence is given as TGTGCCAGCAGCGGTAGGACGCGGGGTAAGGGCGAGCAGTACTTC.